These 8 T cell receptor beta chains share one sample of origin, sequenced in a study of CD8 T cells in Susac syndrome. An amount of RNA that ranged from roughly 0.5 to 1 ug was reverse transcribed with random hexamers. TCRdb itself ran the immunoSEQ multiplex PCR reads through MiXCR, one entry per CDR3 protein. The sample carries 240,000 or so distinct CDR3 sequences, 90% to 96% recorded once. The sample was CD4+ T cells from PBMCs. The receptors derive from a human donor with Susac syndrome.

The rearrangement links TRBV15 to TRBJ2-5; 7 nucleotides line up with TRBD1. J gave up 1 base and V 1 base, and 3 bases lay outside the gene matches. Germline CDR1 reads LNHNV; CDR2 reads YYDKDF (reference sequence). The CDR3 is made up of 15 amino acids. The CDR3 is CATSRAQGIQETQYF. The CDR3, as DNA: TGTGCCACCAGCAGAGCACAGGGGATCCAAGAGACCCAGTACTTC.

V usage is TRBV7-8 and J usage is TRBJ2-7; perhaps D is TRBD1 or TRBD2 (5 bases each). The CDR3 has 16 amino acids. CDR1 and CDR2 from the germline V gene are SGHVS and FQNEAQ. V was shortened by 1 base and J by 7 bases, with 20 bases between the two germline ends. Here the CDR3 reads CASSLGRTLTTTEQYF. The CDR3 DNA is TGTGCCAGCAGCTTAGGCAGGACACTGACGACTACGGAGCAGTACTTC.

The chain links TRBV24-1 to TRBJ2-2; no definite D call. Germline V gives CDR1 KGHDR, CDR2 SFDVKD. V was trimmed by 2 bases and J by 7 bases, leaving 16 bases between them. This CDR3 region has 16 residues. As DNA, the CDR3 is TGTGCCACCAGTGATTCGTCCCGGGTCTTACTCGGGGAGCTGTTTTTT. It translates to CATSDSSRVLLGELFF.

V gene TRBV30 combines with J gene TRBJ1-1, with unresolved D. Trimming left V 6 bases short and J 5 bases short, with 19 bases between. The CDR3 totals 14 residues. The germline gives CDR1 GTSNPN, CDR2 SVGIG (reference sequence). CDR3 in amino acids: CACLMDPKRTEAFF. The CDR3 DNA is TGTGCCTGCCTTATGGACCCCAAAAGGACTGAAGCTTTCTTT.

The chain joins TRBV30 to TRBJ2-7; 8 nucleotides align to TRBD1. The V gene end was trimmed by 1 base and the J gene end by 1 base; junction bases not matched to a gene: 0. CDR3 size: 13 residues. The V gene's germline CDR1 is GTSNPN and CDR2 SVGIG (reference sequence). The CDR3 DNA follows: TGTGCCTGGAGTGGGGACAGGTCCTACGAGCAGTACTTC. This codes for CAWSGDRSYEQYF. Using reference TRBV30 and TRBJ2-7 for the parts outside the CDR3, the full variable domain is SQTIHQWPATLVQPVGSPLSLECTVEGTSNPNLYWYRQAAGRGLQLLFYSVGIGQISSEVPQNLSASRPQDRQFILSSKKLLLSDSGFYLCAWSGDRSYEQYFGPGTRLTVT.

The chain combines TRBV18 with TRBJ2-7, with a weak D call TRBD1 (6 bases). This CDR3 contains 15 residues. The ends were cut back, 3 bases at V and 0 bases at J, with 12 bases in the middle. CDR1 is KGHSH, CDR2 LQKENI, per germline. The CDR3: CASSPTTGSSYEQYF. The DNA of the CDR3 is TGTGCCAGCTCACCTACGACAGGATCCTCCTACGAGCAGTACTTC.

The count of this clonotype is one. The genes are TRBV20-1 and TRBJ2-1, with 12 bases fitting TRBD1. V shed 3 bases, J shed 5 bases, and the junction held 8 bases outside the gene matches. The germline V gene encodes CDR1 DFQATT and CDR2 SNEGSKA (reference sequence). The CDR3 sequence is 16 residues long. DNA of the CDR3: TGCAGTGCTAGTCGCCCGGGACAGGGGGCTCACAATGAGCAGTTCTTC. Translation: CSASRPGQGAHNEQFF.

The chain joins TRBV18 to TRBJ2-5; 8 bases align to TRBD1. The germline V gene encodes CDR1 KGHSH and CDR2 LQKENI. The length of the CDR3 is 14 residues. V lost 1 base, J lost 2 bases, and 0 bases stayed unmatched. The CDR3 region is CASSPRQGQETQYF. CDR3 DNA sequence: TGTGCCAGCTCACCACGACAGGGGCAAGAGACCCAGTACTTC.